This passage covers 2 T cell receptor beta chains from one sample sequenced in a study of T cell repertoires in cytomegalovirus infection. A single record per CDR3 protein comes from TCRdb applying MiXCR to the reads. This table has 300,000 or so distinct CDR3 sequences, about 23% appearing once. Sequences were obtained from PBMCs. The source is a human donor in good health (CMV status not recorded). Some clones in this sample may be carry-over from other donors' samples.

This clonotype showed up many times. This chain uses TRBV7-2 with TRBJ1-4, with D uncertain. CDR1 SGHTA and CDR2 FQGNSA come from the germline V gene. Trimming pared 5 bases from V and 4 bases from J, leaving 5 bases between. This CDR3 contains 12 residues. CDR3 loop: CASSQFNEKLFF. The DNA for the CDR3 is TGTGCCAGCAGCCAGTTTAATGAAAAACTGTTTTTT.

This clonotype was seen only a few times. The V call is TRBV20-1, the J call TRBJ2-2; 7 bases match TRBD1. The CDR3 length is 15 residues. The J segment lost 8 bases and the V segment lost 4 bases, leaving 13 bases of the junction unmatched. Germline lookup yields CDR1 DFQATT and CDR2 SNEGSKA (reference sequence). CDR3 DNA: TGCAGTGCTAAGACCCCCGGGACAGCTTCGGGGGAGCTGTTTTTT. This encodes CSAKTPGTASGELFF.